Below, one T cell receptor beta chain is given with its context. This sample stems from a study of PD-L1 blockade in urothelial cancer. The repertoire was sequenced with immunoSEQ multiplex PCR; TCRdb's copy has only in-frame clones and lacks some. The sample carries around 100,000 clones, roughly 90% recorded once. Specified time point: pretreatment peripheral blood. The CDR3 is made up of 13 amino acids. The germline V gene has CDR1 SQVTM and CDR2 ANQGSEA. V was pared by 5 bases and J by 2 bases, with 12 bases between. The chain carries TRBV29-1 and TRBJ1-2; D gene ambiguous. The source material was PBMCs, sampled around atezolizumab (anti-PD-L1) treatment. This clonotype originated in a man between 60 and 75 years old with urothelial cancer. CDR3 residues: CSVYPTRNYGYTF. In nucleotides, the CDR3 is TGCAGCGTTTACCCCACGCGGAACTATGGCTACACCTTC.